A selection of T cell receptor beta chains follows, all from one sample in a study of T-cell reconstitution after alpha-beta-depleted transplantation in children. Each CDR3 protein is one row after TCRdb ran MiXCR on the PCR reads. This sample carries about 97,000 distinct CDR3 sequences, 6% of them seen once, and the ten largest clones take roughly 6.1%. Material: PBMCs, mostly from graft donor cells, obtained 60 days after TCRalphabeta/CD19-depleted stem cell transplant. The receptors come from a female patient aged 2 to 10 who had a stem cell transplant for Fanconi anemia, so the T cells may come from the graft donor. The CDR3 runs from the conserved cysteine through the conserved F or W. A D gene is named only where the DNA matches it firmly. Not all rows give a size; the values are once, few, many and, for expanded clones, a class.

cdr3_length,v_call,j_call,d_call,clone_size,cdr3_aa,cdr3_nt
12,TRBV7-9,TRBJ2-5,.,many,CASSRTGDPQYF,TGTGCCAGCAGCCGAACGGGGGACCCCCAGTACTTC
16,TRBV20-1,TRBJ2-1,TRBD2,few,CSAPTRRPAGYNEQFF,TGCAGTGCCCCGACTCGTCGTCCAGCGGGGTACAATGAGCAGTTCTTC
15,TRBV6-1,TRBJ2-1,.,many,CASIGGGTTYNEQFF,TGTGCCAGCATTGGTGGGGGTACTACCTACAATGAGCAGTTCTTC
14,TRBV7-9,TRBJ2-7,.,many,CASSSGRFSYEQYF,TGTGCCAGCAGCTCGGGACGGTTCTCCTACGAGCAGTACTTC
14,TRBV2,TRBJ2-5,.,.,CASSERSGTETQYF,TGTGCCAGCAGTGAACGGTCGGGTACGGAGACCCAGTACTTC
13,TRBV5-6,TRBJ2-1,.,many,CASSLLRAPEQFF,TGTGCCAGCAGCTTGTTGCGTGCACCAGAGCAGTTCTTC
14,TRBV20-1,TRBJ1-2,.,many,CSAREAGVSYGYTF,TGCAGTGCTAGAGAGGCAGGGGTGTCCTATGGCTACACCTTC
15,TRBV4-1,TRBJ2-3,TRBD2,.,CASSHLAGSTDTQYF,TGCGCCAGCAGCCATTTAGCGGGGAGCACAGATACGCAGTATTTT
14,TRBV5-1,TRBJ2-3,TRBD1,many,CASSQTGGTDTQYF,TGCGCCAGCAGCCAAACAGGGGGCACAGATACGCAGTATTTT
11,TRBV11-2,TRBJ2-1,.,many,CASSGTVEQFF,TGTGCCAGCAGCGGGACGGTAGAGCAGTTCTTC
16,TRBV24-1,TRBJ2-2,.,many,CATSGGSGVNTGELFF,TGTGCCACCAGTGGAGGATCGGGGGTTAACACCGGGGAGCTGTTTTTT
16,TRBV24-1,TRBJ2-2,.,few,CATSPNTLKDTGELFF,TGTGCCACCAGTCCTAATACTCTGAAGGACACCGGGGAGCTGTTTTTT
13,TRBV12-3/TRBV12-4,TRBJ2-7,TRBD2,many,CASRTGGAYEQYF,TGTGCCAGCAGGACGGGGGGGGCCTACGAGCAGTACTTC
16,TRBV12-3/TRBV12-4,TRBJ2-1,.,many,CASSRQLEVGYNEQFF,TGTGCCAGCAGCCGCCAACTAGAAGTGGGTTACAATGAGCAGTTCTTC
16,TRBV28,TRBJ2-1,TRBD1,many,CASSYYQGEWLNEQFF,TGTGCCAGCAGTTACTACCAGGGGGAGTGGTTAAATGAGCAGTTCTTC
16,TRBV6-5,TRBJ1-2,TRBD1,.,CASSRQGKTENYGYTF,TGTGCCAGCAGTCGACAGGGGAAAACGGAGAACTATGGCTACACCTTC
14,TRBV20-1,TRBJ1-3,.,many,CSATSGGPGNTIYF,TGCAGTGCTACGTCCGGAGGCCCTGGAAACACCATATATTTT
19,TRBV7-6,TRBJ2-1,TRBD2,many,CASSLALAGDISPPSEQFF,TGTGCCAGCAGCTTAGCGCTAGCGGGAGATATCTCCCCCCCAAGTGAGCAGTTCTTC
16,TRBV28,TRBJ2-3,.,many,CASSLNGAYSTDTQYF,TGTGCCAGCAGTTTGAACGGTGCCTATAGCACAGATACGCAGTATTTT
17,TRBV5-1,TRBJ2-7,TRBD2,many,CASSFWTSGGLVYEQYF,TGCGCCAGCAGCTTCTGGACTAGCGGGGGTCTCGTCTACGAGCAGTACTTC
17,TRBV28,TRBJ1-4,.,many,CASSFRLRAAANEKLFF,TGTGCCAGCAGTTTCAGGCTCAGGGCAGCCGCTAATGAAAAACTGTTTTTT
14,TRBV18,TRBJ2-3,.,many,CASSPLSSTDTQYF,TGTGCCAGCTCACCCCTAAGTTCCACAGATACGCAGTATTTT
17,TRBV28,TRBJ2-5,TRBD2,many,CASSSGLGRVEQETQYF,TGTGCCAGCAGTTCAGGACTAGGGAGGGTAGAACAAGAGACCCAGTACTTC
15,TRBV18,TRBJ2-1,.,few,CASSLGLVWGNEQFF,TGTGCCAGCTCACTGGGACTGGTATGGGGCAATGAGCAGTTCTTC
14,TRBV20-1,TRBJ2-7,.,few,CSATEQDFYERQYF,TGCAGTGCTACAGAACAGGACTTCTACGAGCGGCAGTACTTC
17,TRBV6-1,TRBJ2-3,.,few,CASSQTLLDTEADTQYF,TGTGCCAGCAGTCAAACTTTACTAGACACGGAGGCAGATACGCAGTATTTT
16,TRBV5-1,TRBJ2-7,.,few,CASSAAFSSSSYEQYF,TGCGCCAGCAGCGCCGCCTTCAGTTCTAGCTCCTACGAGCAGTACTTC
16,TRBV5-1,TRBJ2-7,TRBD1,many,CASSSLRDRGDHEQYF,TGCGCCAGCAGCTCTCTCCGGGACAGGGGTGATCACGAGCAGTACTTC
16,TRBV21-1,TRBJ1-5,.,.,CASSKGAGGRGQPQHF,TGTGCCAGCAGCAAAGGGGCAGGGGGCAGAGGGCAGCCCCAGCATTTT
14,TRBV18,TRBJ1-1,TRBD1,many,CASSPWDRSTEAFF,TGTGCCAGCTCACCCTGGGACAGGAGCACTGAAGCTTTCTTT
16,TRBV5-6,TRBJ2-3,.,many,CASSLVWGARTDTQYF,TGTGCCAGCAGCTTGGTCTGGGGGGCAAGGACAGATACGCAGTATTTT
19,TRBV24-1,TRBJ2-1,.,few,CATSDLRLPKAESYNEQFF,TGTGCCACCAGTGATTTACGGCTACCCAAAGCCGAAAGCTACAATGAGCAGTTCTTC
14,TRBV5-1,TRBJ2-5,.,many,CASSLFGGLETQYF,TGCGCCAGCAGCTTATTTGGAGGGTTGGAGACCCAGTACTTC
13,TRBV5-1,TRBJ1-2,.,many,CASSFIQEGGYTF,TGCGCCAGCAGCTTCATCCAGGAAGGTGGCTACACCTTC
15,TRBV24-1,TRBJ2-5,TRBD1,.,CATSDLGQGRETQYF,TGTGCCACCAGTGATTTAGGACAGGGACGAGAGACCCAGTACTTC
13,TRBV5-1,TRBJ2-3,TRBD1,many,CASSLEFGTGQYF,TGCGCCAGCAGCTTGGAATTTGGGACAGGGCAGTATTTT
17,TRBV6-5,TRBJ2-3,TRBD1,.,CASSYGTGGAGTDTQYF,TGTGCCAGCAGTTACGGGACAGGGGGCGCTGGCACAGATACGCAGTATTTT
16,TRBV28,TRBJ2-1,.,many,CASSRKRGGIGNEQFF,TGTGCCAGCAGTCGCAAGCGAGGGGGTATAGGGAATGAGCAGTTCTTC
17,TRBV10-3,TRBJ2-3,TRBD2,few,CAISESGGSGSTDTQYF,TGTGCCATCAGTGAGTCGGGGGGCAGCGGGAGTACAGATACGCAGTATTTT
15,TRBV20-1,TRBJ2-1,TRBD1,many,CSADPGQGPYNEQFF,TGCAGTGCTGATCCGGGACAGGGGCCCTACAATGAGCAGTTCTTC
18,TRBV5-6,TRBJ2-2,TRBD2,many,CASSLGLTSGRRGGELFF,TGTGCCAGCAGCTTGGGCCTAACTAGCGGGAGACGAGGCGGGGAGCTGTTTTTT
14,TRBV18,TRBJ2-7,.,many,CASSPSGPSYEQYF,TGTGCCAGCTCACCGTCCGGGCCTAGTTACGAGCAGTACTTC
16,TRBV20-1,TRBJ2-3,TRBD2,many,CSASPPAGGHTDTQYF,TGCAGTGCTAGCCCACCGGCGGGGGGACACACAGATACGCAGTATTTT
12,TRBV5-1,TRBJ2-1,.,many,CASSLTGVEQFF,TGCGCCAGCAGTCTGACGGGAGTAGAGCAGTTCTTC
16,TRBV5-1,TRBJ2-2,.,many,CASSLGSWGGTGELFF,TGCGCCAGCAGCTTAGGTTCGTGGGGAGGCACCGGGGAGCTGTTTTTT
16,TRBV5-1,TRBJ2-1,TRBD2,.,CASSWGLAGGYNEQFF,TGCGCCAGCAGCTGGGGACTAGCGGGAGGCTACAATGAGCAGTTCTTC
15,TRBV20-1,TRBJ1-5,.,.,CSARDIREGHQPQHF,TGCAGTGCTAGAGATATCAGGGAAGGTCATCAGCCCCAGCATTTT
15,TRBV28,TRBJ2-3,.,many,CASSEGGRYTDTQYF,TGTGCCAGCAGTGAAGGGGGGCGTTACACAGATACGCAGTATTTT
14,TRBV20-1,TRBJ2-7,.,many,CSARDVATPYEQYF,TGCAGTGCTAGAGATGTTGCTACACCCTACGAGCAGTACTTC
14,TRBV4-2,TRBJ1-2,.,few,CASSQPQGGYGYTF,TGTGCCAGCAGCCAGCCCCAGGGTGGCTATGGCTACACCTTC
14,TRBV5-1,TRBJ2-3,.,few,CASSLDTGGDTQYF,TGCGCCAGCTCTCTGGACACAGGAGGTGATACGCAGTATTTT
15,TRBV6-5,TRBJ2-3,.,many,CASSSRQSFTDTQYF,TGTGCCAGCAGTTCCCGGCAGAGCTTCACAGATACGCAGTATTTT
13,TRBV5-1,TRBJ2-5,.,medium-sized,CASSVTVEETQYF,TGCGCCAGCAGCGTAACCGTCGAAGAGACCCAGTACTTC